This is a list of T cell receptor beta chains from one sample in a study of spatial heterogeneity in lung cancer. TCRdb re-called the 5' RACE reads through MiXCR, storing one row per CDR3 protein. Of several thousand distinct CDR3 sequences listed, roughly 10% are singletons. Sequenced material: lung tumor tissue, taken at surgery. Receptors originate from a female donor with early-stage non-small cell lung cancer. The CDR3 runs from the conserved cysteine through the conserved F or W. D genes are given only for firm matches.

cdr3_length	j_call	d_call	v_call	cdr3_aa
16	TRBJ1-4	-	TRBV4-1	CVSSRAEAAGNEKLFF
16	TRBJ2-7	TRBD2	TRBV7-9	CASSLVPGLWTYEQYF
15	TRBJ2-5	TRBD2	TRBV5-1	CASSLGPAGEETQYF
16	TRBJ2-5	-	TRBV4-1	CASSQDWQGLQETQYF
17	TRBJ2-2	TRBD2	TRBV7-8	CASSRRTSGGNTGELFF
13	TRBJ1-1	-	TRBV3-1	CASSQIQGAEAFF
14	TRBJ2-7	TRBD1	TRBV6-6	CASSYVGQGGEQYF
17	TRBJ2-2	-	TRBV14	CASSQRQSITLTGELFF
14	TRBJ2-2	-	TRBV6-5	CASSYSSNTGELFF
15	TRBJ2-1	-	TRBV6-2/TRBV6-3	CASSTRISRRNEQFF
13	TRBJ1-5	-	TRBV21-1	CASSKEKTGFQHF
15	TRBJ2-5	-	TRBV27	CASSRWAGEKETQYF
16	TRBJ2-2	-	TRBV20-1	CSARAGGGRGTGELFF
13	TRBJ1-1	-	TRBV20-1	CSAPPPWNTEAFF
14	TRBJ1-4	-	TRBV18	CASSPGQDNEKLFF
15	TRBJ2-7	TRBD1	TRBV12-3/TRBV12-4	CASSPRQGGKDEQYF
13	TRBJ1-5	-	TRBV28	CASKSDIIQPQHF
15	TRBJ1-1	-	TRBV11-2	CASSLWAVGNTEAFF
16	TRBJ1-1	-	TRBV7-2	CASSLATFLGDTEAFF
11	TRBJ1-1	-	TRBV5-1	CASRENTEAFF
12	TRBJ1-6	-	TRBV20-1	CSARRIDSPLHF
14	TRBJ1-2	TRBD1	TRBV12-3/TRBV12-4	CASTPRQGARGYTF
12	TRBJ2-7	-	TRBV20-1	CSARFRPNEQYF
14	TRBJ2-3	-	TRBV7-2	CASMPRGRPDTQYF
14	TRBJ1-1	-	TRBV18	CASSIGQRNTEAFF
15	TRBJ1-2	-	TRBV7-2	CASSLDVAATYGYTF
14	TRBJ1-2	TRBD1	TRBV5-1	CATSTGQGHYGYTF
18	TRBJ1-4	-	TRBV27	CASSRYASLDGTNEKLFF
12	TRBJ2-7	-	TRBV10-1	CASSEGSYEQYF
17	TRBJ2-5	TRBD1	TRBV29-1	CSVERGPELMDQETQYF
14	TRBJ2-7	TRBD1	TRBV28	CASTLTGPGYEQYF
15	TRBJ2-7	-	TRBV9	CASSARLGEAYEQYF
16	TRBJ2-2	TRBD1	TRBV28	CASPPAGTANTGELFF
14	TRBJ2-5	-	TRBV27	CASSFATSQETQYF
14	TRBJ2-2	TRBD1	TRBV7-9	CASSPTGDTGELFF
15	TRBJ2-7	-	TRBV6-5	CASSSPGRRPDEQYF
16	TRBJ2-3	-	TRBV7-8	CASSPPHRDLTDTQYF
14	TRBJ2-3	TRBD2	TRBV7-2	CASSLGGSRDTQYF
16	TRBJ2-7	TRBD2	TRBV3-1	CASSQDLLALSYEQYF
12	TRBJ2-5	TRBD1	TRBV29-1	CSVEGQGATQYF
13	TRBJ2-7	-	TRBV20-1	CSARDPTGYEQYF
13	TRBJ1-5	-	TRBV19	CASGRDSNQPQHF
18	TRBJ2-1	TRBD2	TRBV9	CASSLSAGGRSSYNEQFF
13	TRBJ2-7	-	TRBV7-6	CASSLTDTYEQYF
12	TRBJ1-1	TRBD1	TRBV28	CASSTGGTEAFF
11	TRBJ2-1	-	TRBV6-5	CASSWYNEQFF
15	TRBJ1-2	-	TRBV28	CASSFRPLTSYGYTF